The entry that follows covers one T cell receptor (beta chain) sequence. The data stem from a study of blood T cell repertoires in COVID-19. About the research overall: Acute-phase and convalescent COVID-19 samples originated in the United States, Italy and Spain. From T cells, B-cell-depleted T cells, or PBMCs came the material, which was cDNA or gDNA.

Under the authors' procedure: The authors estimated nucleated cell counts from reference gene primer amplification. The repertoire was sequenced with immunoSEQ multiplex PCR; TCRdb's copy has only in-frame clones and lacks some. Clone size and V and J calls were adopted from that table, with D and trimming inferred from the DNA. The profile shows about 100,000 clones, roughly 79% of them singletons. CDR3 length: 13 residues. V trimming: 10 bases; J trimming: 5 bases; junction bases outside the gene matches: 3. What was sequenced was peripheral blood. The TCR sequence derives from a man between 65 and 85 years old with active or convalescent COVID-19. This chain links TRBV12-3 or TRBV12-4 with TRBJ2-2; 11 nucleotides agree with TRBD2. The CDR3 coding sequence is TGTGCCACCCGACTAGCGGGAACCGGGGAGCTGTTTTTT. It encodes CATRLAGTGELFF.